This is a list of T cell receptor beta chains from one sample in a study of graft-versus-host responses after intestinal transplantation. Clones were sequenced by immunoSEQ multiplex PCR, and TCRdb holds only the in-frame ones, with some missing. The sample contains 60,000 to 75,000 clones, around 89% of which appear only once. These TCRs are of unknown antigen specificity. Material: unstimulated CD8+ T cells sorted from spleen or lymph node cells, obtained before intestinal transplant. The source of these receptors is a human donor who received an intestinal transplant. CDR3s include the opening cysteine and the closing phenylalanine or tryptophan. A D gene is named only where the DNA matches it firmly. The size field is filled for only some rows; it gives once, few, many or a size class.

d_call: -; clone_size: -; j_call: TRBJ2-7; v_call: TRBV4-1; cdr3_length: 15; cdr3_aa: CASSQGATVAYEQYF; cdr3_nt: TGCGCCAGCAGCCAAGGGGCCACAGTCGCCTACGAGCAGTACTTC
d_call: -; clone_size: -; j_call: TRBJ2-1; v_call: TRBV7-3; cdr3_length: 12; cdr3_aa: CASSLGGGEQFF; cdr3_nt: TGTGCCAGCAGTTTAGGGGGAGGAGAGCAGTTCTTC
d_call: TRBD2; clone_size: once; j_call: TRBJ2-5; v_call: TRBV7-9; cdr3_length: 15; cdr3_aa: CASSFGIAGEETQYF; cdr3_nt: TGTGCCAGCAGCTTCGGAATAGCGGGGGAAGAGACCCAGTACTTC
d_call: TRBD2; clone_size: -; j_call: TRBJ2-1; v_call: TRBV27; cdr3_length: 13; cdr3_aa: CASSLSGDNEQFF; cdr3_nt: TGTGCCAGCAGTTTAAGCGGGGACAATGAGCAGTTCTTC
d_call: -; clone_size: -; j_call: TRBJ1-2; v_call: TRBV7-9; cdr3_length: 15; cdr3_aa: CASSLARGLNYGYTF; cdr3_nt: TGTGCCAGCAGCTTAGCCAGGGGCCTTAACTATGGCTACACCTTC
d_call: -; clone_size: -; j_call: TRBJ1-2; v_call: TRBV21-1; cdr3_length: 16; cdr3_aa: CASSKSGGAENYGYTF; cdr3_nt: TGTGCCAGCAGCAAAAGTGGGGGGGCAGAGAACTATGGCTACACCTTC
d_call: TRBD1; clone_size: -; j_call: TRBJ2-1; v_call: TRBV30; cdr3_length: 15; cdr3_aa: CAWRSRDRTTNEQFF; cdr3_nt: TGTGCCTGGAGGTCTCGGGACAGGACTACTAATGAGCAGTTCTTC
d_call: -; clone_size: -; j_call: TRBJ2-2; v_call: TRBV30; cdr3_length: 13; cdr3_aa: CAWSSAATGELFF; cdr3_nt: TGTGCCTGGAGCAGCGCGGCCACCGGGGAGCTGTTTTTT
d_call: -; clone_size: -; j_call: TRBJ1-2; v_call: TRBV7-9; cdr3_length: 12; cdr3_aa: CASSLTGNGYTF; cdr3_nt: TGTGCCAGCAGCTTAACAGGGAATGGCTACACCTTC
d_call: -; clone_size: few; j_call: TRBJ1-5; v_call: TRBV5-5; cdr3_length: 15; cdr3_aa: CASSRSAQADQPQHF; cdr3_nt: TGTGCCAGCAGTAGATCTGCACAGGCGGATCAGCCCCAGCATTTT
d_call: TRBD2; clone_size: -; j_call: TRBJ2-7; v_call: TRBV27; cdr3_length: 17; cdr3_aa: CASSPPRDTGGVYEQYF; cdr3_nt: TGTGCCAGCAGTCCCCCCCGCGACACGGGAGGGGTGTACGAGCAGTACTTC
d_call: -; clone_size: -; j_call: TRBJ1-1; v_call: TRBV2; cdr3_length: 14; cdr3_aa: CARSKTGLNTEAFF; cdr3_nt: TGTGCCAGGAGTAAAACAGGATTGAACACTGAAGCTTTCTTT
d_call: TRBD2; clone_size: -; j_call: TRBJ2-3; v_call: TRBV19; cdr3_length: 15; cdr3_aa: CASRKLAGDTDTQYF; cdr3_nt: TGTGCCAGTAGAAAACTAGCGGGAGACACAGATACGCAGTATTTT
d_call: -; clone_size: -; j_call: TRBJ1-2; v_call: TRBV25-1; cdr3_length: 15; cdr3_aa: CASSEKGGVSYGYTF; cdr3_nt: TGTGCCAGCAGTGAGAAAGGGGGAGTATCCTATGGCTACACCTTC
d_call: -; clone_size: -; j_call: TRBJ2-1; v_call: TRBV7-3; cdr3_length: 16; cdr3_aa: CASSRFGGFPYNEQFF; cdr3_nt: TGTGCCAGCAGCCGCTTCGGGGGATTTCCCTACAATGAGCAGTTCTTC
d_call: TRBD2; clone_size: once; j_call: TRBJ2-2; v_call: TRBV7-6; cdr3_length: 15; cdr3_aa: CASSLGAGVPGELFF; cdr3_nt: TGTGCCAGCAGCTTAGGGGCGGGAGTTCCCGGGGAGCTGTTTTTT
d_call: TRBD2; clone_size: -; j_call: TRBJ2-3; v_call: TRBV9; cdr3_length: 17; cdr3_aa: CASSVASVAGSTDTQYF; cdr3_nt: TGTGCCAGCAGCGTAGCTAGTGTAGCGGGAAGCACAGATACGCAGTATTTT
d_call: TRBD1; clone_size: -; j_call: TRBJ2-2; v_call: TRBV27; cdr3_length: 16; cdr3_aa: CASSSPGARGTGELFF; cdr3_nt: TGTGCCAGCAGTTCACCCGGGGCCAGGGGGACCGGGGAGCTGTTTTTT
d_call: TRBD2; clone_size: -; j_call: TRBJ2-7; v_call: TRBV19; cdr3_length: 15; cdr3_aa: CASSIIAGLVHEQYF; cdr3_nt: TGTGCCAGTAGCATCATTGCGGGACTAGTCCACGAGCAGTACTTC
d_call: -; clone_size: -; j_call: TRBJ2-7; v_call: TRBV7-3; cdr3_length: 13; cdr3_aa: CASSYNAGNEQYF; cdr3_nt: TGTGCCAGCAGCTATAACGCGGGCAACGAGCAGTACTTC
d_call: -; clone_size: -; j_call: TRBJ2-3; v_call: TRBV27; cdr3_length: 18; cdr3_aa: CASSRIGGLTVPAHTQYF; cdr3_nt: TGTGCCAGCAGTCGAATAGGGGGTCTGACCGTCCCAGCTCATACGCAGTATTTT
d_call: -; clone_size: -; j_call: TRBJ2-7; v_call: TRBV4-1; cdr3_length: 18; cdr3_aa: CASSQEYIDMGETYEQYF; cdr3_nt: TGCGCCAGCAGCCAAGAGTATATCGATATGGGAGAGACCTACGAGCAGTACTTC
d_call: TRBD2; clone_size: -; j_call: TRBJ2-7; v_call: TRBV7-2; cdr3_length: 14; cdr3_aa: CASSPLAGVGEQYF; cdr3_nt: TGTGCCAGCAGCCCGCTAGCGGGGGTCGGGGAGCAGTACTTC
d_call: -; clone_size: -; j_call: TRBJ2-7; v_call: TRBV11-2; cdr3_length: 12; cdr3_aa: CASSLDPGEQYF; cdr3_nt: TGTGCCAGCAGCTTAGATCCGGGAGAGCAGTACTTC
d_call: -; clone_size: few; j_call: TRBJ1-2; v_call: TRBV19; cdr3_length: 11; cdr3_aa: CASSTSYGYTF; cdr3_nt: TGTGCCAGTAGTACCTCCTATGGCTACACCTTC
d_call: -; clone_size: -; j_call: TRBJ1-5; v_call: TRBV28; cdr3_length: 14; cdr3_aa: CASINWGRTQPQHF; cdr3_nt: TGTGCCAGCATAAATTGGGGGCGGACTCAGCCCCAGCATTTT
d_call: -; clone_size: once; j_call: TRBJ2-1; v_call: TRBV6-5; cdr3_length: 13; cdr3_aa: CASSWQIYNEQFF; cdr3_nt: TGTGCCAGCAGTTGGCAGATATACAATGAGCAGTTCTTC
d_call: -; clone_size: -; j_call: TRBJ2-7; v_call: TRBV2; cdr3_length: 15; cdr3_aa: CASSPPGESPYEQYF; cdr3_nt: TGTGCCAGCAGCCCCCCGGGAGAATCACCCTACGAGCAGTACTTC
d_call: -; clone_size: -; j_call: TRBJ2-5; v_call: TRBV28; cdr3_length: 14; cdr3_aa: CASSPIGFWRTQYF; cdr3_nt: TGTGCCAGCAGCCCCATCGGGTTTTGGCGGACCCAGTACTTC
d_call: TRBD2; clone_size: -; j_call: TRBJ2-7; v_call: TRBV4-2; cdr3_length: 14; cdr3_aa: CASSPRTSGYEQYF; cdr3_nt: TGTGCCAGCAGCCCTCGGACTAGCGGGTACGAGCAGTACTTC
d_call: -; clone_size: -; j_call: TRBJ1-1; v_call: TRBV28; cdr3_length: 19; cdr3_aa: CASSLFAAPPRRLGTEAFF; cdr3_nt: TGTGCCAGCAGTTTATTTGCAGCGCCGCCTCGAAGGTTGGGCACTGAAGCTTTCTTT
d_call: -; clone_size: once; j_call: TRBJ1-1; v_call: TRBV11-2; cdr3_length: 16; cdr3_aa: CASSSYEDRPNTEAFF; cdr3_nt: TGTGCCAGCAGCTCCTATGAGGACAGACCGAACACTGAAGCTTTCTTT
d_call: TRBD2; clone_size: -; j_call: TRBJ2-1; v_call: TRBV18; cdr3_length: 16; cdr3_aa: CASSPPERGSYNEQFF; cdr3_nt: TGTGCCAGCTCACCACCGGAGCGGGGATCCTACAATGAGCAGTTCTTC
d_call: -; clone_size: -; j_call: TRBJ1-1; v_call: TRBV18; cdr3_length: 20; cdr3_aa: CASSRDPPGGGFFSNAEAFF; cdr3_nt: TGTGCCAGCTCACGAGATCCCCCGGGAGGAGGGTTTTTTTCGAACGCTGAAGCTTTCTTT
d_call: TRBD1; clone_size: -; j_call: TRBJ2-7; v_call: TRBV7-8; cdr3_length: 16; cdr3_aa: CASSALGTGESYEQYF; cdr3_nt: TGTGCCAGCAGCGCTTTAGGGACAGGGGAATCCTACGAGCAGTACTTC
d_call: TRBD1; clone_size: -; j_call: TRBJ2-7; v_call: TRBV6-5; cdr3_length: 15; cdr3_aa: CASSYGTDSPYEQYF; cdr3_nt: TGTGCCAGCAGTTACGGGACAGACAGTCCCTACGAGCAGTACTTC
d_call: -; clone_size: -; j_call: TRBJ2-2; v_call: TRBV5-1; cdr3_length: 16; cdr3_aa: CASSLGGTDPTGELFF; cdr3_nt: TGCGCCAGCAGCTTGGGCGGGACTGACCCAACCGGGGAGCTGTTTTTT
d_call: -; clone_size: -; j_call: TRBJ1-5; v_call: TRBV15; cdr3_length: 14; cdr3_aa: CATSSDQGNQPQHF; cdr3_nt: TGTGCCACCAGCAGCGACCAGGGAAACCAGCCCCAGCATTTT
d_call: -; clone_size: -; j_call: TRBJ2-5; v_call: TRBV2; cdr3_length: 12; cdr3_aa: CASGTFQETQYF; cdr3_nt: TGTGCCAGCGGGACTTTCCAAGAGACCCAGTACTTC
d_call: TRBD1; clone_size: once; j_call: TRBJ2-7; v_call: TRBV29-1; cdr3_length: 17; cdr3_aa: CSVLSFHPGQGPYEQYF; cdr3_nt: TGCAGCGTTCTATCCTTCCACCCGGGACAGGGGCCCTACGAGCAGTACTTC